The clone carrying this T cell receptor beta chain was observed a handful of times. This sample was included in a study of patients and donors after allogeneic stem cell transplantation. V was clipped by 2 bases and J by 6 bases; unmatched bases: 10. Germline CDR1 SEHNR, CDR2 FQNEAQ (reference sequence). The length of the CDR3 is 16 residues. Using its own MiXCR run on the RT-PCR reads, TCRdb lists one record per CDR3 protein. This table holds around 240,000 distinct CDR3 sequences, approximately 14% found once. Sequencing was carried out using blood, either unsorted or a sorted T cell fraction (not recorded which). This receptor was taken from a human donor who was either an allogeneic HSCT recipient or a stem cell or donor lymphocyte infusion donor (not recorded which). It is not recorded whose cells these are; they may come from a transplant donor. This chain uses TRBV7-9 with TRBJ2-7, with TRBD1 identical over 10 bases. CDR3: CASSLLSGTGDTEQYF. DNA for the CDR3: TGTGCCAGCAGCTTATTGTCCGGGACAGGGGATACCGAGCAGTACTTC.